These T cell receptor beta chains were read from a single sample in a study of blood T cell dynamics during melanoma immunotherapy. Data came from immunoSEQ multiplex PCR; TCRdb stores just in-frame clones and leaves some out. The profile shows roughly 9,700 clones, approximately 86% of them singletons. This specimen was blood, taken from a patient treated with checkpoint blockade. All receptors come from a human donor with melanoma. CDR3s include the opening cysteine and the closing phenylalanine or tryptophan. Fields, in order: CDR3 protein, J gene, V gene, clone size. Size is omitted from some rows. Given values are once, few, many or a class for expanded clones.

CASSIGTGDPNTGELFF	TRBJ2-2	TRBV19	.
CASGRPAYNEQFF	TRBJ2-1	TRBV2	.
CASRPAGTGGYEQYF	TRBJ2-7	TRBV28	.
CASSLAFRETFEETQYF	TRBJ2-5	TRBV5-4	.
CASSSLRSASLAGGDTQYF	TRBJ2-3	TRBV5-5	.
CASQSAGANCYEQFF	TRBJ2-1	TRBV4-3	.
CASSQVEQGANYGYTF	TRBJ1-2	TRBV4-2	.
CASRGDRSTEAFF	TRBJ1-1	TRBV6-6	once
CASSPPGLAGGQGNEQFF	TRBJ2-1	TRBV18	.
CASSGRPGQGDPPLHF	TRBJ1-6	TRBV19	.
CASSLGTLQPQHF	TRBJ1-5	TRBV7-2	.
CASSGGDEQFF	TRBJ2-1	TRBV5-4	.
CAISEGQDNQPQHF	TRBJ1-5	TRBV10-3	.
CASSLGGIVYEQYF	TRBJ2-7	TRBV28	.
CASTIPPDTQYF	TRBJ2-3	TRBV27	few
CASSSGLAGGTGELFF	TRBJ2-2	TRBV7-9	.
CASSLAGGGGRTDTQYF	TRBJ2-3	TRBV5-4	.
CASSWTGTDDQPQHF	TRBJ1-5	TRBV27	.
CASSLYYIDYQPQHF	TRBJ1-5	TRBV5-6	.
CASSYEGISGNTIYF	TRBJ1-3	TRBV6-6	.
CASSDDQGQGISNYGYTF	TRBJ1-2	TRBV6-4	.
CSAGGTYGYTF	TRBJ1-2	TRBV20-1	.
CASRSGTGPTYEQYF	TRBJ2-7	TRBV28	.
CASSQAKDRTNNYGYTF	TRBJ1-2	TRBV4-2	.
CASSQDASTKNIQYF	TRBJ2-4	TRBV6-5	.
CASSLRGQRNQPQHF	TRBJ1-5	TRBV27	.
CASRSGLAVYEQYF	TRBJ2-7	TRBV9	.
CASSLLRTIDEQFF	TRBJ2-1	TRBV5-6	.
CASSSTGQMNTEAFF	TRBJ1-1	TRBV5-6	.
CASSHSATNEKLFF	TRBJ1-4	TRBV6-5	.
CASSQDWDRANEKLFF	TRBJ1-4	TRBV4-2	.
CASSEGVRVEAFF	TRBJ1-1	TRBV6-1	.
CASSLVASIYNEQFF	TRBJ2-1	TRBV28	.
CASRLEGVGQPQHF	TRBJ1-5	TRBV12-2	once
CASSETTSYEQYF	TRBJ2-7	TRBV6-1	.
CASSDRTGTYEQYF	TRBJ2-7	TRBV2	.
CASSFSTGTETQYF	TRBJ2-5	TRBV5-5	.
CASSVQAGGPSYNEQFF	TRBJ2-1	TRBV9	.
CASSLMAEIPKLFF	TRBJ1-4	TRBV28	.
CASTRPQGGYEQYF	TRBJ2-7	TRBV7-9	.
CASSQKTGGGTGELFF	TRBJ2-2	TRBV4-1	.
CASSYHVTGGVETQYF	TRBJ2-5	TRBV6-5	once
CASRLGTGNYGYTF	TRBJ1-2	TRBV6-5	.
CASSLGVTSYNEQFF	TRBJ2-1	TRBV7-7	.
CASSPLQVQETQYF	TRBJ2-5	TRBV5-1	few
CASSRPPSDTQFF	TRBJ2-1	TRBV7-2	.
CATSRDMAGPGELFF	TRBJ2-2	TRBV15	once
CASSGGLAAPNEQFF	TRBJ2-1	TRBV7-8	.
CASSPPGGAGNEQYF	TRBJ2-7	TRBV28	.
CASSKAGPSYEQYF	TRBJ2-7	TRBV19	.
CASSLGSGGTYEQYF	TRBJ2-7	TRBV5-1	once
CASSQAGTGGEQYF	TRBJ2-7	TRBV4-1	.
CASSPGTDYGYTF	TRBJ1-2	TRBV28	.
CASSLRTKGITEAFF	TRBJ1-1	TRBV28	.
CASSLAPSAGGTDTQYF	TRBJ2-3	TRBV7-7	.
CASSLPGGYGYTF	TRBJ1-2	TRBV5-4	.
CASSLGAYEQYF	TRBJ2-7	TRBV7-9	.